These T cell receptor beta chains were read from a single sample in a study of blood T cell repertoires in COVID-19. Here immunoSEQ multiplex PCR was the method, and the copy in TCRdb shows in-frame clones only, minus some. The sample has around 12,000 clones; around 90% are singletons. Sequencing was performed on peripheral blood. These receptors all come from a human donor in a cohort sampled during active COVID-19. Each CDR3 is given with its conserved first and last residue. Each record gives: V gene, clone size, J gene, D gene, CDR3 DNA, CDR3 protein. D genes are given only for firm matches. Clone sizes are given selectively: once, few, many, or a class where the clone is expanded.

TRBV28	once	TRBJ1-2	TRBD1	TGTGCCAGCAGTACGTCTCGACAGGGGGCGCGGAAGTGGTATGGCTACACCTTC	CASSTSRQGARKWYGYTF
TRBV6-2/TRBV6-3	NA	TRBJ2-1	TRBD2	TGTGCCAGCAGCGTGGCGGGAGGGCGTAGGCAGTTCTTC	CASSVAGGRRQFF
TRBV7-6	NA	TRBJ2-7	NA	TGTGCCAGCAGCTTAGGGACTTCCGTGGCGGGGGCTCACGAGCAGTACTTC	CASSLGTSVAGAHEQYF
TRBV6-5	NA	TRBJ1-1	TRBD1	TGTGCCGTGCTCCCCGGGACAGCGAACACTGAAGCTTTCTTT	CAVLPGTANTEAFF
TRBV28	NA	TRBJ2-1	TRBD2	TGTGCCAGCACTCTCGGGGGGGACTACAATGAGCAGTTCTTC	CASTLGGDYNEQFF
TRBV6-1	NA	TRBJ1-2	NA	TGTGCCAGCAGTGAAGGTTGGAGGGAGTATGGCTACACCTTC	CASSEGWREYGYTF
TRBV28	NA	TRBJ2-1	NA	TGTGCCAGCAGTCCACCCAGCGAAAACTTAGTCCGGTCCAATGAGCAGTTCTTC	CASSPPSENLVRSNEQFF
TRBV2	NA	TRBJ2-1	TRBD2	TGTGCCAGCCAGGCTAGCGGAGATTACAATGAGCAGTTCTTC	CASQASGDYNEQFF
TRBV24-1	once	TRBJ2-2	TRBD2	TGTGCCACCAGTGATTTTAGACTAGCGGGGGGCCCCGAACACCGGGGAGCTGTTTTT	CATSDFRLAGGPEHRGAVF
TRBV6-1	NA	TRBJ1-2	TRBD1	TGTGCCAGCAGTGAAGCAAGGACAGGTTCTTATGGCTACACCTTC	CASSEARTGSYGYTF
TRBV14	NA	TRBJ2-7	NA	TGTGCCAGCAGCGGAAGACAGCCTCCCTACGAGCAGTACTTC	CASSGRQPPYEQYF
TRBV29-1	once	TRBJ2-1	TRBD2	TGCAGCGTTGAGGCCTCGGGACTAGAATACAATGAGCAGTTCTTC	CSVEASGLEYNEQFF
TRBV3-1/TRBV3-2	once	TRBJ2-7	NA	TGTGCCAGCAGCCTCGACCGAGCGAGGAAGTACTTC	CASSLDRARKYF
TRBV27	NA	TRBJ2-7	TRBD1	TGTGCCAGCAGTTTCTTGACAGGGGCGCCCTACGAGCAGTACTTC	CASSFLTGAPYEQYF
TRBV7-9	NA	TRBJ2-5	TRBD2	TGTGCCAGCAGCATAGGGACTAGACAAGAGACCCAGTACTTC	CASSIGTRQETQYF
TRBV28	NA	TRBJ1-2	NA	TGTGCCAGCAGTTTAAGGATTGGGCTCTATGGCTACACCTTC	CASSLRIGLYGYTF
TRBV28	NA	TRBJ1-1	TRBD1	TGTGCCAGCTCCTACAGGGGGCTGAGAGTGAACACTGAAGCTTTCTTT	CASSYRGLRVNTEAFF
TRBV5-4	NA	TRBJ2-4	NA	TGTGCCAGCAGCCAAATAGGGGGTCGAAACATTCAGTACTTC	CASSQIGGRNIQYF
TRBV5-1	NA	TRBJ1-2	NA	TGCGCCAGCAGCTTAGGGGCCTCCTATGGCTACACCTTC	CASSLGASYGYTF
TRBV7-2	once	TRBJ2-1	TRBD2	TGTGCCAGCAGCACCGGGGGGGCAATTCAGGGTGAGCAGTTCTTC	CASSTGGAIQGEQFF
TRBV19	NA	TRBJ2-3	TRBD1	TGTGCCAGTAGTACCCAGGGGGCGGCTGCAGATACGCAGTATTTT	CASSTQGAAADTQYF
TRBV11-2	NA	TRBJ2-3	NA	TGTGCCAGCAGCGACAGGTATACGCAGTATTTT	CASSDRYTQYF
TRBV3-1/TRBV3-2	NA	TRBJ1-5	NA	TGTGCCAGCAGCCTAGGGGGTCGCAATCAGCCCCAGCATTTT	CASSLGGRNQPQHF
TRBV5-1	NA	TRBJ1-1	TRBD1	TGCGCCAGCAGCTTATTTACAGGGGGAAACACTGAAGCTTTCTTT	CASSLFTGGNTEAFF
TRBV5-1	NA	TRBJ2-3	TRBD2	TGCGCCAGCGGACTCCTTTCTGCGGGGGGGCCAGATACGCAGTATTTT	CASGLLSAGGPDTQYF
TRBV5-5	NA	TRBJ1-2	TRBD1	TGTGCCAGCAGCCTCAACGGACAGGCCGCTTCTTATGGCTACACCTTC	CASSLNGQAASYGYTF